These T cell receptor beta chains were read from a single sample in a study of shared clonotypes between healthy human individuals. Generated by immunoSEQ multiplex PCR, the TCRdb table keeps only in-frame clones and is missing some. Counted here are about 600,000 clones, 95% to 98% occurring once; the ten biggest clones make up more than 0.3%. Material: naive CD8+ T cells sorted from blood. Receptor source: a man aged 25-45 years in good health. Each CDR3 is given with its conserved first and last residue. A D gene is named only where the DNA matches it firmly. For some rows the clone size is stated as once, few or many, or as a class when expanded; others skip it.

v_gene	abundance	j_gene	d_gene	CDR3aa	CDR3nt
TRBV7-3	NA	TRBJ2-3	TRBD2	CASAFSGRAGDTQYF	TGTGCCAGCGCGTTTAGCGGGAGGGCCGGAGATACGCAGTATTTT
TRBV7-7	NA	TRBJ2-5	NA	CASSLLRGQETQYF	TGTGCTAGCAGCTTACTGAGGGGGCAAGAGACCCAGTACTTC
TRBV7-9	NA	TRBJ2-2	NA	CASSQGVRDPGELFF	TGTGCCAGCAGCCAAGGAGTACGAGATCCCGGGGAGCTGTTTTTT
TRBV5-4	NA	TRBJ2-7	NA	CASSPTGSPYEQYF	TGTGCCAGCAGCCCAACGGGATCTCCCTACGAGCAGTACTTC
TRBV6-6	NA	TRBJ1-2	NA	CASSYALEFGYTF	TGTGCCAGCAGTTATGCGTTGGAGTTTGGCTACACCTTC
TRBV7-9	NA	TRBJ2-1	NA	CASSLEGTFNEQFF	TGTGCCAGCAGCTTGGAGGGGACTTTCAATGAGCAGTTCTTC
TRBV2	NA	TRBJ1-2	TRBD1	CASNHLTGAGYGYTF	TGTGCCAGCAACCATCTGACAGGGGCGGGCTATGGCTACACCTTC
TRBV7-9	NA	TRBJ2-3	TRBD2	CASSFRLAGTTDTQYF	TGCGCCAGCAGCTTTCGACTAGCGGGAACAACAGATACGCAGTATTTT
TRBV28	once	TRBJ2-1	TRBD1	CASRAGTVTYNEQFF	TGTGCCAGCAGGGCCGGGACAGTGACCTACAATGAGCAGTTCTTC
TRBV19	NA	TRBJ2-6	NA	CASSIDRQDVLTF	TGTGCCAGTAGTATAGATCGCCAAGACGTCCTGACTTTC
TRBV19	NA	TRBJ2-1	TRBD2	CASSEIAGVFAEQFF	TGTGCCAGTAGTGAAATAGCGGGAGTGTTCGCTGAGCAGTTCTTC
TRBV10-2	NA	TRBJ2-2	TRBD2	CASSPTGLPTGELFF	TGCGCCAGCAGTCCGACGGGACTACCCACCGGGGAGCTGTTTTTT
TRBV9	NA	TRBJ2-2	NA	CASSVRGSGELFF	TGTGCCAGCAGCGTACGGGGGTCCGGGGAGCTGTTTTTT
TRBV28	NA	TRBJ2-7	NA	CASSSQGSYEQYF	TGTGCCAGCAGTTCACAGGGATCCTACGAGCAGTACTTC
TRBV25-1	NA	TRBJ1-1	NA	CASREPGTMLTENTEAFF	TGTGCCAGCAGGGAACCCGGGACAATGCTTACAGAGAACACTGAAGCTTTCTTT
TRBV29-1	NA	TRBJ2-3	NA	CSVETLGRGITDTQYF	TGCAGCGTTGAAACTCTTGGCCGGGGGATCACAGATACGCAGTATTTT
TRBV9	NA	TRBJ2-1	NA	CASSVGGNNEQFF	TGTGCCAGCAGCGTAGGGGGGAACAATGAGCAGTTCTTC
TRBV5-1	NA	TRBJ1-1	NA	CASSTGQDTEAFF	TGCGCCAGCAGCACCGGTCAGGACACTGAAGCTTTCTTT
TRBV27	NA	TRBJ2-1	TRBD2	CASSWSGRRNEQFF	TGTGCCAGCAGTTGGAGCGGGAGACGAAATGAGCAGTTCTTC
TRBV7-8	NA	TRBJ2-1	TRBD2	CASSLGLAGNEQFF	TGTGCCAGCAGCTTAGGACTAGCGGGCAATGAGCAGTTCTTC
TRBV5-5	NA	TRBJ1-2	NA	CASSLARGAFYGYTF	TGTGCCAGCAGCTTGGCTCGGGGTGCATTCTATGGCTACACCTTC
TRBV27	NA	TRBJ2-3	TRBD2	CASSFLAGGIDTQYF	TGTGCCAGCAGTTTTCTAGCGGGAGGAATAGATACGCAGTATTTT
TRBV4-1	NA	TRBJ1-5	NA	CASSEENSNQPQHF	TGCGCCAGCAGCGAAGAAAATAGCAATCAGCCCCAGCATTTT
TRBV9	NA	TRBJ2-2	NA	CASSFIRDLPNTGELFF	TGTGCCAGCAGCTTTATACGAGACTTGCCGAACACCGGGGAGCTGTTTTTT
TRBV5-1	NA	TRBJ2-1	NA	CASSLQQPYNEQFF	TGCGCCAGCAGCTTACAACAGCCTTACAATGAGCAGTTCTTC
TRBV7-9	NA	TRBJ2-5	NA	CASSSTGNKETQYF	TGTGCCAGCAGCTCGACCGGGAACAAAGAGACCCAGTACTTC
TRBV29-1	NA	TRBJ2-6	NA	CSVEGQPSGANVLTF	TGCAGCGTTGAAGGGCAGCCCTCTGGGGCCAACGTCCTGACTTTC
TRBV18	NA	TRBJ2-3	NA	CASSSPSGGRRTDTQYF	TGTGCCAGCTCATCCCCCTCAGGAGGGCGCCGCACAGATACGCAGTATTTT
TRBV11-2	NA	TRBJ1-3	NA	CASSAGLGNTIYF	TGTGCCAGCAGCGCAGGGCTAGGAAACACCATATATTTT
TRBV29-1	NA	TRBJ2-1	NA	CSVEERNYNEQFF	TGCAGCGTTGAGGAGCGGAACTACAATGAGCAGTTCTTC
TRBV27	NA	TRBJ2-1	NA	CASSFYNEQFF	TGTGCCAGCAGTTTTTACAATGAGCAGTTCTTC
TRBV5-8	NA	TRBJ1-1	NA	CASSLVRDMNTEAFF	TGTGCCAGCAGCTTGGTTAGGGACATGAACACTGAAGCTTTCTTT
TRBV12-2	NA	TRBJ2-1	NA	CASRPTSGDYNEQFF	TGTGCAAGTCGCCCTACTAGCGGTGATTACAATGAGCAGTTCTTC
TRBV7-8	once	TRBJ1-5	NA	CASSQSGLNQPQHF	TGTGCCAGCAGCCAATCGGGGCTCAATCAGCCCCAGCATTTT
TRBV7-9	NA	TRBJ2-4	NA	CASSRSSEGDIQYF	TGTGCCAGCAGCCGATCGTCAGAAGGGGACATTCAGTACTTC
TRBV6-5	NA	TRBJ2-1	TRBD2	CASSVGGRAEQFF	TGTGCCAGCAGCGTTGGGGGGAGGGCCGAGCAGTTCTTC
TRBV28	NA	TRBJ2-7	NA	CASSGTQIVPYEQYF	TGTGCCAGCAGCGGGACTCAAATCGTCCCCTACGAGCAGTACTTC
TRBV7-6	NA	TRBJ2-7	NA	CASSPGDPSYEQYF	TGTGCCAGCAGTCCTGGGGACCCTTCTTACGAGCAGTACTTC
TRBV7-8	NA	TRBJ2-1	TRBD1	CASSTYRGATYNEQFF	TGTGCCAGCAGCACTTACAGGGGGGCTACGTACAATGAGCAGTTCTTC
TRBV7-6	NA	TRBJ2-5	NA	CASSLRRRYNETQYF	TGTGCCAGCAGCTTAAGGCGGAGGTACAACGAGACCCAGTACTTC